This T cell receptor beta chain was recorded in a study of CD8+ T cells in alopecia areata. Study information: Treated patients received oral tofacitinib, 5 to 10 mg twice daily. Study findings and constraints: Higher clonality was seen in lesional scalp than in normal scalp, especially in alopecia totalis/universalis.

Sequencing templates came from extracted RNA that was reverse transcribed into cDNA. Profiled with immunoSEQ multiplex PCR; TCRdb holds only in-frame clones, not every one. This table holds some 95,000 clones, 40% to 50% found once. The CDR3 has 14 amino acids. Trimming pared 1 base from V and 0 bases from J, leaving 10 bases between. Germline assignment: CDR1 GTSNPN and CDR2 SVGIG (reference sequence). Noted treatment: oral pan-JAK inhibitor, 5-10 mg twice daily. Details on this clone: The antigen remains undetermined.

The V and J genes are TRBV30 and TRBJ2-7; D is unclear. The sequences come from CD8+ T cells sorted from blood, collected at week 24, from a patient treated with tofacitinib. The clonotype originates from a human donor with alopecia areata. The CDR3 DNA follows: TGTGCCTGGAGTGGAGTTGTCCTCTCCTACGAGCAGTACTTC. Protein sequence: CAWSGVVLSYEQYF. The whole variable domain, remainder taken from reference TRBV30 and TRBJ2-7, is SQTIHQWPATLVQPVGSPLSLECTVEGTSNPNLYWYRQAAGRGLQLLFYSVGIGQISSEVPQNLSASRPQDRQFILSSKKLLLSDSGFYLCAWSGVVLSYEQYFGPGTRLTVT.